This T cell receptor (beta chain) was observed in a study of neurological immune-mediated disorders. Germline CDR1 and CDR2: SGHTA and FQGNSA. The CDR3 runs to 15 residues. The J segment lost 4 bases and the V segment lost 5 bases, leaving 9 bases of the junction unmatched. At least ten counts were recorded for this clonotype. TCRdb independently ran MiXCR on the 5' RACE reads; one entry per CDR3 protein. The sample holds some 120,000 distinct CDR3 sequences, roughly 3.2% seen once. The TCR originated in a woman under 40 with multiple sclerosis. The material sequenced was PBMCs. J is TRBJ2-3 and V is TRBV7-2; 7 bases line up with TRBD1. CDR3 protein: CASSADGQASDTQYF. CDR3 bases: TGTGCCAGCAGCGCCGATGGACAGGCTTCAGATACGCAGTATTTT.